The entry below gives a single T cell receptor beta chain sequence along with its context. The data are from a study of OX40 agonist ivuxolimab in advanced cancers. TCRdb's copy holds only in-frame clones and misses some; the assay was immunoSEQ multiplex PCR. The data contain around 95,000 clones, around 90% of them singletons. The germline V gene has CDR1 MDHEN and CDR2 SYDVKM. Trimming pared 5 bases from V and 4 bases from J, leaving 9 bases between. CDR3 length: 12 amino acids. Sequencing used CD4+ or CD8+ T cells sorted from blood, obtained in a trial of the OX40 agonist ivuxolimab. This receptor was obtained from an adult with an advanced solid tumor such as melanoma, head and neck, liver or kidney cancer. The chain is built from TRBV28 and TRBJ2-7; the D is unclear. CDR3 protein: CASSPGRYEQYF. The CDR3 bases are TGTGCCAGCAGTCCCGGACGATACGAGCAGTACTTC.